Listed below are T cell receptor beta chains from one sample, sequenced in a study of T cell responses to AZD1222 COVID-19 vaccine. Generated by immunoSEQ multiplex PCR, the TCRdb table keeps only in-frame clones and is missing some. The data contain roughly 270,000 clones, almost 95% of them seen just once; the ten biggest clones take up approximately 0.52%. The sample was peripheral blood, taken 28 days after the second AZD1222 dose. The receptors originated from an adult who received the AZD1222 COVID-19 vaccine. The CDR3 runs from the conserved cysteine through the conserved F or W. The D gene is left open where the match is weak. A row's size may be missing; if present it is once, few, many or a size class.

abundance: -
d_gene: -
v_gene: TRBV28
j_gene: TRBJ1-1
CDR3aa: CASSTTALTEAFF
CDR3nt: TGTGCCAGCAGCACGACAGCCCTCACTGAAGCTTTCTTT

abundance: -
d_gene: TRBD1
v_gene: TRBV28
j_gene: TRBJ1-2
CDR3aa: CASRNSGTGSYTF
CDR3nt: TGTGCCAGCAGGAATTCCGGGACAGGGAGCTACACCTTC

abundance: -
d_gene: TRBD1
v_gene: TRBV28
j_gene: TRBJ1-2
CDR3aa: CASSLSDRAYGYTF
CDR3nt: TGTGCCAGCAGTTTATCCGACAGGGCCTATGGCTACACCTTC

abundance: -
d_gene: -
v_gene: TRBV5-1
j_gene: TRBJ2-2
CDR3aa: CASGFQGTAGELFF
CDR3nt: TGCGCCAGCGGATTCCAGGGAACGGCCGGGGAGCTGTTTTTT

abundance: -
d_gene: -
v_gene: TRBV6-2/TRBV6-3
j_gene: TRBJ2-2
CDR3aa: CASSPTRNTGELFF
CDR3nt: TGTGCCAGCAGCCCTACTAGGAACACCGGGGAGCTGTTTTTT

abundance: -
d_gene: TRBD1
v_gene: TRBV6-2/TRBV6-3
j_gene: TRBJ2-7
CDR3aa: CASSYGRYRGQEQYF
CDR3nt: TGTGCCAGCAGTTATGGCCGGTACAGGGGGCAAGAGCAGTACTTC

abundance: -
d_gene: -
v_gene: TRBV19
j_gene: TRBJ1-3
CDR3aa: CASTPFLSGNTIYF
CDR3nt: TGTGCCAGTACCCCCTTTCTCTCTGGAAACACCATATATTTT

abundance: once
d_gene: TRBD2
v_gene: TRBV27
j_gene: TRBJ2-2
CDR3aa: CASSLFPGLALNTGELFF
CDR3nt: TGTGCCAGCAGTTTATTCCCGGGACTAGCTCTAAACACCGGGGAGCTGTTTTTT

abundance: few
d_gene: TRBD1
v_gene: TRBV28
j_gene: TRBJ2-1
CDR3aa: CASSLGTMPYRGQFF
CDR3nt: TGTGCCAGCAGTTTAGGGACAATGCCATACAGGGGGCAGTTCTTC

abundance: -
d_gene: -
v_gene: TRBV10-3
j_gene: TRBJ1-4
CDR3aa: CAISETSATNEKLFF
CDR3nt: TGTGCCATCAGTGAAACCAGTGCAACTAATGAAAAACTGTTTTTT

abundance: few
d_gene: -
v_gene: TRBV3-1/TRBV3-2
j_gene: TRBJ2-7
CDR3aa: CASSIEPSYEQYF
CDR3nt: TGTGCCAGCAGCATAGAACCCTCCTACGAGCAGTACTTC

abundance: -
d_gene: -
v_gene: TRBV30
j_gene: TRBJ1-1
CDR3aa: CAWSVDRGYTEAFF
CDR3nt: TGTGCCTGGAGTGTGGACCGTGGGTACACTGAAGCTTTCTTT

abundance: -
d_gene: -
v_gene: TRBV28
j_gene: TRBJ1-5
CDR3aa: CAARWGSNQPQHF
CDR3nt: TGTGCCGCCCGTTGGGGTAGCAATCAGCCCCAGCATTTT

abundance: -
d_gene: TRBD2
v_gene: TRBV7-2
j_gene: TRBJ2-3
CDR3aa: CASSSLGLAGGPDTQYF
CDR3nt: TGTGCCAGCAGCTCCTTGGGACTAGCGGGAGGGCCAGATACGCAGTATTTT

abundance: -
d_gene: TRBD2
v_gene: TRBV14
j_gene: TRBJ2-3
CDR3aa: CASQRDSSTDTQYF
CDR3nt: TGTGCCAGCCAGCGGGATTCTAGCACAGATACGCAGTATTTT

abundance: -
d_gene: TRBD2
v_gene: TRBV28
j_gene: TRBJ2-3
CDR3aa: CASHLAGSTDTQYF
CDR3nt: TGTGCCAGCCATTTAGCGGGAAGTACAGATACGCAGTATTTT

abundance: -
d_gene: -
v_gene: TRBV4-1
j_gene: TRBJ2-7
CDR3aa: CASSQEGTVSYEQYF
CDR3nt: TGCGCCAGCAGCCAAGAAGGGACTGTCTCCTACGAGCAGTACTTC

abundance: -
d_gene: -
v_gene: TRBV18
j_gene: TRBJ1-6
CDR3aa: CASSSGQNSYNSPLHF
CDR3nt: TGTGCCAGCTCCTCAGGACAGAACTCCTATAATTCACCCCTCCACTTT

abundance: -
d_gene: -
v_gene: TRBV2
j_gene: TRBJ1-1
CDR3aa: CASRPSQGIPEAFF
CDR3nt: TGTGCCAGCAGGCCCTCTCAGGGGATCCCCGAAGCTTTCTTT

abundance: -
d_gene: TRBD1
v_gene: TRBV5-1
j_gene: TRBJ1-2
CDR3aa: CASSLGTGGDYGYTF
CDR3nt: TGCGCCAGCAGCTTGGGGACAGGGGGCGACTATGGCTACACCTTC

abundance: few
d_gene: TRBD1
v_gene: TRBV5-5
j_gene: TRBJ1-1
CDR3aa: CASSWDRANTEAFF
CDR3nt: TGTGCCAGCAGCTGGGACAGAGCGAACACTGAAGCTTTCTTT

abundance: -
d_gene: TRBD1
v_gene: TRBV4-1
j_gene: TRBJ2-1
CDR3aa: CASSPGQGGHDEQFF
CDR3nt: TGCGCCAGCAGCCCGGGACAGGGTGGGCACGATGAGCAGTTCTTC

abundance: -
d_gene: -
v_gene: TRBV28
j_gene: TRBJ1-5
CDR3aa: CASSFSMGPNFDQPQHF
CDR3nt: TGTGCCAGCAGTTTCTCAATGGGACCGAACTTTGATCAGCCCCAGCATTTT

abundance: -
d_gene: -
v_gene: TRBV2
j_gene: TRBJ2-7
CDR3aa: CASRDDRYEQYF
CDR3nt: TGTGCCAGCAGGGACGACAGGTACGAGCAGTACTTC

abundance: -
d_gene: TRBD1
v_gene: TRBV6-2/TRBV6-3
j_gene: TRBJ2-7
CDR3aa: CASSYRTGTSYEQYF
CDR3nt: TGTGCCAGCAGTTACCGGACAGGGACTTCCTACGAGCAGTACTTC

abundance: once
d_gene: TRBD1
v_gene: TRBV15
j_gene: TRBJ1-4
CDR3aa: CATRSAGGEKLFF
CDR3nt: TGTGCCACCAGATCGGCAGGGGGCGAAAAACTGTTTTTT

abundance: once
d_gene: TRBD2
v_gene: TRBV7-3
j_gene: TRBJ2-1
CDR3aa: CASSAGLAVSYNEQFF
CDR3nt: TGTGCCAGCAGCGCGGGACTAGCGGTGTCCTACAATGAGCAGTTCTTC

abundance: -
d_gene: -
v_gene: TRBV11-2
j_gene: TRBJ1-2
CDR3aa: CASSLVRAAGLRTGYTF
CDR3nt: TGTGCCAGCAGCTTAGTGCGGGCAGCAGGGTTGAGGACGGGCTACACCTTC

abundance: -
d_gene: TRBD1
v_gene: TRBV27
j_gene: TRBJ1-6
CDR3aa: CASSLATGANSPLHF
CDR3nt: TGTGCCAGCAGTTTAGCGACAGGGGCTAATTCACCCCTCCACTTT

abundance: -
d_gene: -
v_gene: TRBV7-2
j_gene: TRBJ2-5
CDR3aa: CASSSNWETQYF
CDR3nt: TGTGCCAGCAGCTCTAACTGGGAGACCCAGTACTTC

abundance: -
d_gene: -
v_gene: TRBV28
j_gene: TRBJ1-4
CDR3aa: CASSLPDGKLFF
CDR3nt: TGTGCCAGCAGCCTACCTGATGGAAAACTGTTTTTT

abundance: -
d_gene: -
v_gene: TRBV15
j_gene: TRBJ1-5
CDR3aa: CATSRVLGGNQPQHF
CDR3nt: TGTGCCACCAGCAGAGTTCTTGGCGGCAATCAGCCCCAGCATTTT

abundance: -
d_gene: -
v_gene: TRBV5-4
j_gene: TRBJ2-3
CDR3aa: CASSQDVTDTQYF
CDR3nt: TGTGCCAGCAGCCAGGACGTAACAGATACGCAGTATTTT

abundance: -
d_gene: -
v_gene: TRBV7-8
j_gene: TRBJ2-7
CDR3aa: CASSLYRGGSYEQYF
CDR3nt: TGTGCCAGCAGCTTATATAGGGGGGGAAGCTACGAGCAGTACTTC

abundance: -
d_gene: -
v_gene: TRBV27
j_gene: TRBJ1-5
CDR3aa: CASSFEGISNQPQHF
CDR3nt: TGTGCCAGCAGTTTTGAGGGAATAAGCAATCAGCCCCAGCATTTT

abundance: -
d_gene: TRBD1
v_gene: TRBV5-1
j_gene: TRBJ2-1
CDR3aa: CASSSGQGKDEQFF
CDR3nt: TGCGCCAGCAGCTCAGGACAGGGGAAAGATGAGCAGTTCTTC

abundance: -
d_gene: -
v_gene: TRBV12-3/TRBV12-4
j_gene: TRBJ2-7
CDR3aa: CASRALSREQYF
CDR3nt: TGTGCCAGCAGAGCCCTTTCCCGAGAGCAGTACTTC

abundance: once
d_gene: -
v_gene: TRBV6-5
j_gene: TRBJ2-3
CDR3aa: CASTTEPSTDTQYF
CDR3nt: TGTGCCAGCACGACGGAGCCTAGCACAGATACGCAGTATTTT